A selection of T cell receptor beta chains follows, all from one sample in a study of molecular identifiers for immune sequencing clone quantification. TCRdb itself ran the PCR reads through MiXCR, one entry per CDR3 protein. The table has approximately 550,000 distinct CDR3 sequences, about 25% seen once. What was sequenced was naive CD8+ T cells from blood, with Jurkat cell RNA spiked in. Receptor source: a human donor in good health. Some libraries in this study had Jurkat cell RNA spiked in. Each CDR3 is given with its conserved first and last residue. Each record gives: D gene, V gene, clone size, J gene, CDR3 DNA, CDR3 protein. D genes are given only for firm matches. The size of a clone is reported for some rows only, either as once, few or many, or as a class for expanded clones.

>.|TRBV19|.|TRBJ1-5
TGTGCCAGTAGTATAATACTGGGAGGTCAGCCCCAGCATTTT
CASSIILGGQPQHF
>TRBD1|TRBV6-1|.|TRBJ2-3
TGTGCCAGCAGACAGGGGAACACAGCTACGCAGTATTTT
CASRQGNTATQYF
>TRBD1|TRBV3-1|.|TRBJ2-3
TGTGCCAGCACCCCTACAGGGGCAGATACGCAGTATTTT
CASTPTGADTQYF
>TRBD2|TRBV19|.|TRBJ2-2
TGTGCCTGTAGGGGTTTTAGCGGGCTGAACACCGGGGAGCTGTTTTTT
CACRGFSGLNTGELFF
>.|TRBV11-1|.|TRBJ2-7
TGTGCCAGCAGCGCGGGACAGTATAGCTCCTACGAGCAGTACTTC
CASSAGQYSSYEQYF
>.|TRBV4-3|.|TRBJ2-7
TGCGCCCGCCGCCCGTCGAAAAGCGGATCCTACGCGCAGTACTTC
CARRPSKSGSYAQYF
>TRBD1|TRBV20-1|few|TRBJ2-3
TGCAGTGCTAGGGCTCCGTTTGACAGGGGCGGGATAGATACGCAGTATTTT
CSARAPFDRGGIDTQYF
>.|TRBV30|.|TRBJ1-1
TGTGCCTGGAGTGAATCTATGAACACTGAAGCTTTCTTT
CAWSESMNTEAFF
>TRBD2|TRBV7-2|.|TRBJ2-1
TGTGCCAGCAGCTTAGATTTGGGACTAAGCTCCTACAATGAGCAGTTCTTC
CASSLDLGLSSYNEQFF
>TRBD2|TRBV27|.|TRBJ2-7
TGTGCCAGCAGTCCGACTAGCGGGGGGGCAAGGTACGCCGAGCAGTACTTC
CASSPTSGGARYAEQYF
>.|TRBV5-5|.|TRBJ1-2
TGTGCCAGCAGCTTGGGAGTGTACAGGGACTTAGTTAACTATGGCTACACCTTC
CASSLGVYRDLVNYGYTF
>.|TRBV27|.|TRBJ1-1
TGTGCCAGCAGCCCCAACCCTCCTGCGTCCGCTGAAGCTTTCTTT
CASSPNPPASAEAFF
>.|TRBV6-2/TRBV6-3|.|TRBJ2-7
TGTGCCACGAGCCGGGCCTACGAGCAGTACTTC
CATSRAYEQYF
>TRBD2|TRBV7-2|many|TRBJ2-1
TGTGCCAGCAGCTTAGCCCCTAGCGGGAGCCCCAATGAGCAGTTCTTC
CASSLAPSGSPNEQFF
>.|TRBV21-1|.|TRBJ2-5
TGTGCCAGCGAGACGCGGGACAGGGGGAAAGAGACCCAGTACTTC
CASETRDRGKETQYF
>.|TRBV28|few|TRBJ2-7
TGTGCCAGCAGTTTGGACGGGACATGGACCTACGAGCAGTACTTC
CASSLDGTWTYEQYF
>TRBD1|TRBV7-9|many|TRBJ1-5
TGTGCCAGCAGCCCCACAGGGGAAAACAATCAGCCCCAGCATTTT
CASSPTGENNQPQHF
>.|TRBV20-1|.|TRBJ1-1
TGCAGTGCTATGCGCGTTCCGTCCGTAAAATATGAAGCTTTCTTT
CSAMRVPSVKYEAFF
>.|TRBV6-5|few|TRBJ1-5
TGTGCCAGCGCCATAACTGCGATACCTAATCAGCCCCAGCATTTT
CASAITAIPNQPQHF
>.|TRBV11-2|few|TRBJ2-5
TGTGCCAGCAGCCCCTCAGGGCCCCATACCCAGTACTTC
CASSPSGPHTQYF
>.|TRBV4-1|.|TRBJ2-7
TGCGCCAGCAGCCAAACAGGGTCTACCTACGAGCAGTACTTC
CASSQTGSTYEQYF
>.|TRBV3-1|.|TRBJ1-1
TGTGCCAGCAGCCCCATTGGAAGGAATGAAGCTTTCTTT
CASSPIGRNEAFF
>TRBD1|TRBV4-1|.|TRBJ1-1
TGCGCCAGCAGCCAAGATCCTGCCAGGGGGGCCACTGAAGCTTTCTTT
CASSQDPARGATEAFF
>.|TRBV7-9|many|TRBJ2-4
TGTGCCAGCAGCTTATGGAGCGGTCTAGCCAAAAACATTCAGTACTTC
CASSLWSGLAKNIQYF
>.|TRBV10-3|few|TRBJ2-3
TGTGCCATCAGTGATCCAGCCCAACTGGGTACGCAGTATTTT
CAISDPAQLGTQYF
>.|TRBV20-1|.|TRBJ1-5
TGCAGTGCTAGAGATCTTAGAAATCCGCCCCAGCATTTT
CSARDLRNPPQHF